The T cell receptor (beta chain) under discussion was sequenced for a study of T cells expressing NK-cell markers. At the level of the study: One of eight sequenced donors was HCMV-seronegative; the other seven were seropositive.

General observations from the study: Researchers report these clonotypes also headed the CD3+CD56-NKG2C+ fraction in a few donors. No clear determination of HCMV specificity was made for expanded NKG2C+ T cell clones.

Germline lookup yields CDR1 DFQATT and CDR2 SNEGSKA (reference sequence). This CDR3 has 13 amino acids. Template switching by 5'RACE with UMIs generated the TCR beta cDNA. One entry per CDR3 protein, without DNA, is what TCRdb gives after re-calling the 5' RACE reads. This sample contains 200,000 to 300,000 distinct CDR3 sequences. In the case of this clonotype: The antigen is unknown.

The specimen was blood T cells: a sorted CD56 or NKG2C T cell subset, CD4+ or CD8+ T cells, or bulk PBMC T cells (not recorded which). This sequence was found in a woman between 18 and 69 years old in good health. The chain couples TRBV20-1 to TRBJ2-1; checking the TCRdb D call of TRBD2 is not possible without DNA. CDR3 sequence reads: CSARGSWEGQRFF.